Listed here are 4 T cell receptor beta chains from one sample, sequenced in a study of blood T cell repertoires in COVID-19. Only in-frame clones appear in the TCRdb table, and some are missing; sequencing was by immunoSEQ multiplex PCR. This sample carries more than 350,000 clones, roughly 84% of them seen once, and the ten largest clones take 1.4% to 1.5%. The source material was PBMCs or T cells enriched from blood (not recorded which). These receptors all stem from a woman aged 18-35 years who had been exposed to COVID-19.

The V gene is TRBV19, the J gene TRBJ1-5; D is possibly TRBD1 (6 bases). The CDR3 is 15 amino acids. V was clipped by 6 bases and J by 5 bases, with 17 bases between them. The germline gives CDR1 LNHDA, CDR2 SQIVND (reference sequence). CDR3 in DNA: TGTGCCAGTAGGACCCGTACAGGGTTCGATCAGCCCCAGCATTTT. Translating it yields CASRTRTGFDQPQHF.

V gene TRBV2 combines with J gene TRBJ1-6; TRBD1 is a possible D gene (5 bases). The CDR3 is made up of 15 amino acids. V was shortened by 4 bases and J by 6 bases, with 13 bases between the two germline ends. In germline, CDR1 is SNHLY, CDR2 FYNNEI. The CDR3 spells CASSVGRAVNSPLHF. CDR3 coding DNA: TGTGCCAGCAGTGTAGGCAGGGCTGTTAATTCACCCCTCCACTTT.

The chain links TRBV4-1 to TRBJ2-3; 10 nucleotides match TRBD2. The CDR3 loop spans 16 amino acids. The J segment lost 5 bases and the V segment lost 2 bases, leaving 7 bases of the junction unmatched. Germline loops: CDR1 MGHRA, CDR2 YSYEKL. The CDR3 DNA is TGCGCCAGCAGCCAACCAGCGGGAGGGTCCGGAGATACGCAGTATTTT. It translates to CASSQPAGGSGDTQYF.

The rearrangement joins TRBV27 to TRBJ1-5; D gene ambiguous. The CDR3 extends over 14 amino acids. The V gene's germline CDR1 is MNHEY and CDR2 SMNVEV (reference sequence). Trimming took 6 bases from V and 4 from J, leaving 13 bases between them. The CDR3 bases are TGTGCCAGCAGACCAAGCCGGGGAAATCAGCCCCAGCATTTT. It specifies CASRPSRGNQPQHF.